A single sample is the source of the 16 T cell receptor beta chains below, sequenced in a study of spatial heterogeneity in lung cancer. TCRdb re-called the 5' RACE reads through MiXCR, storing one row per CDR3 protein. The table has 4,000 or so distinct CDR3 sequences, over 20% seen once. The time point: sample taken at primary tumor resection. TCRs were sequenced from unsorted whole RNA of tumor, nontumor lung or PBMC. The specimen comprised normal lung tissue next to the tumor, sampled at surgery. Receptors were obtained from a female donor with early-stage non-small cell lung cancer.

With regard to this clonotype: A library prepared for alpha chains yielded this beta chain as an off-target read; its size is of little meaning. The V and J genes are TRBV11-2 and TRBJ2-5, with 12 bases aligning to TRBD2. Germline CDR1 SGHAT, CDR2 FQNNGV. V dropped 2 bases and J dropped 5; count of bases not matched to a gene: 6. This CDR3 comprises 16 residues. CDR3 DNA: TGTGCCAGCAGCTTATCGACTAGCGGGGGAGCTGAGACCCAGTACTTC. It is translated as CASSLSTSGGAETQYF. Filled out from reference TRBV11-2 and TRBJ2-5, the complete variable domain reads EAGVAQSPRYKIIEKRQSVAFWCNPISGHATLYWYQQILGQGPKLLIQFQNNGVVDDSQLPKDRFSAERLKGVDSTLKIQPAKLEDSAVYLCASSLSTSGGAETQYFGPGTRLLVL.

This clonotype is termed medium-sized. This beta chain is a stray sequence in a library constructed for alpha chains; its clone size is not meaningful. Here the CDR3 reads CASSFGLATDTQYF. The CDR3 nucleotides are TGTGCCAGCAGTTTCGGACTAGCGACAGATACGCAGTATTTT. The V and J genes are TRBV28 and TRBJ2-3; 9 bases align to TRBD2. The CDR3 loop spans 14 amino acids. Per germline, CDR1 MDHEN and CDR2 SYDVKM. The V segment lost 3 bases and the J segment 3 bases; nucleotides outside the gene matches: 1.

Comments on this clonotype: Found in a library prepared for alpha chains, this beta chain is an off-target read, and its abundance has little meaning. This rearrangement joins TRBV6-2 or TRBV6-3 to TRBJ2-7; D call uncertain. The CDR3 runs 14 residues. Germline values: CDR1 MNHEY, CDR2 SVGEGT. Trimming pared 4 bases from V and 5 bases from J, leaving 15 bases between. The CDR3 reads CASSSTLPTDEQYF. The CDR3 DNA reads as TGTGCCAGCAGTTCGACGCTCCCGACGGACGAGCAGTACTTC.

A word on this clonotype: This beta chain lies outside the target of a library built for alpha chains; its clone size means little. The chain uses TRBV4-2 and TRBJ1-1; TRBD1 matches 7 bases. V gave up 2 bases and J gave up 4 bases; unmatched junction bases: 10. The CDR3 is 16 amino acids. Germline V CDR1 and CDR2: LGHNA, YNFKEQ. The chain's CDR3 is CASSQTTGDRSTEAFF. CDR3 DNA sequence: TGTGCCAGCAGCCAAACAACAGGGGATCGAAGCACTGAAGCTTTCTTT.

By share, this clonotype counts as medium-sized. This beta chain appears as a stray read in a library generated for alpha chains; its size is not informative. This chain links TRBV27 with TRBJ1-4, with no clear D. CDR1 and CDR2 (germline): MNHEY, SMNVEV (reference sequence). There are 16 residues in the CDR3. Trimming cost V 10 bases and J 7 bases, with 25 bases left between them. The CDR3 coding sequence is TGTGCCACTAAACTACAACCGGGCTCGACCTCTGAAAAACTGTTTTTT. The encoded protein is CATKLQPGSTSEKLFF.

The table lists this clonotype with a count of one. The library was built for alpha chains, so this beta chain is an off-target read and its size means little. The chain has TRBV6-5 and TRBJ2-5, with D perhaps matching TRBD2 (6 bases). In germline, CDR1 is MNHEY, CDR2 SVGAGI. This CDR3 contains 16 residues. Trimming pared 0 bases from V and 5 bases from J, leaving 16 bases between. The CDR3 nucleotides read TGTGCCAGCAGTTACTCGGAGGGCACTCCGGGGGAGACCCAGTACTTC. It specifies CASSYSEGTPGETQYF.

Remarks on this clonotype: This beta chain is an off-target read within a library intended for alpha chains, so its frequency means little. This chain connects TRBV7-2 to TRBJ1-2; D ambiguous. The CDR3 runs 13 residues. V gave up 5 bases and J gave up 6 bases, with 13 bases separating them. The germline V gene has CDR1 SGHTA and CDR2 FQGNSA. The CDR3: CASSRWAGHGYTF. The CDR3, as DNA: TGTGCCAGCAGCCGTTGGGCAGGACATGGCTACACCTTC.

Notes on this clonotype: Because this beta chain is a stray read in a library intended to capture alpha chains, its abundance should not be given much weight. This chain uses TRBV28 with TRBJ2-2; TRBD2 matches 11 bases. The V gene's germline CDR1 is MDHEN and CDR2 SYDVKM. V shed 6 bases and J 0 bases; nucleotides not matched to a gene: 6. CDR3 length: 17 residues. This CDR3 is CASRVAGGNANTGELFF. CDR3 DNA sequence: TGTGCCAGCAGAGTAGCGGGAGGGAACGCGAACACCGGGGAGCTGTTTTTT.

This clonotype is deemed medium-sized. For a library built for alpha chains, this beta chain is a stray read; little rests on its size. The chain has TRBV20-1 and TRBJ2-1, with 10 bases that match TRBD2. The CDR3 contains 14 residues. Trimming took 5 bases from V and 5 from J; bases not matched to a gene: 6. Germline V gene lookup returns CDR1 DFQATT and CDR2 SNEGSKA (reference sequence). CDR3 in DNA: TGCAGTGCTGACCTTAGCGGGAGGCACAATGAGCAGTTCTTC. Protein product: CSADLSGRHNEQFF.

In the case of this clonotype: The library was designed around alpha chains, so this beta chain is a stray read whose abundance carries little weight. CDR3 sequence: CASTSRSTGVEAFF. The CDR3 bases are TGTGCCAGCACCTCTAGGTCGACAGGGGTTGAAGCTTTCTTT. The chain is built from TRBV12-3 or TRBV12-4 and TRBJ1-1; 8 nucleotides line up with TRBD1. V shed 7 bases and J 7 bases; nucleotides not matched to a gene: 11. The CDR3 has 14 residues.

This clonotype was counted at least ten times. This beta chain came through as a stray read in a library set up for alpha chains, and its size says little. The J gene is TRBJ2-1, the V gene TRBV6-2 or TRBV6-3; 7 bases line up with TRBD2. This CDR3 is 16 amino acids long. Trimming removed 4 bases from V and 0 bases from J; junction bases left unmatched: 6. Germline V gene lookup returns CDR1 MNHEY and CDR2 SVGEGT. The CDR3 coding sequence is TGTGCCAGCAGTTTTCGGCGGGGGAGCTCCTACAATGAGCAGTTCTTC. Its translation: CASSFRRGSSYNEQFF.

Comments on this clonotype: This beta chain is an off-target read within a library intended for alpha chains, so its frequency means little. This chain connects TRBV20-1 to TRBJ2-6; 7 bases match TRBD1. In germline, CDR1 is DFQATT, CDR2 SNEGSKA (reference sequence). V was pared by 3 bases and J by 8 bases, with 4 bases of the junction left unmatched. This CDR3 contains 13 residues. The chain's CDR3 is CSAREQGSNVLTF. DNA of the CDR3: TGCAGTGCTAGGGAACAGGGGTCCAACGTCCTGACTTTC.

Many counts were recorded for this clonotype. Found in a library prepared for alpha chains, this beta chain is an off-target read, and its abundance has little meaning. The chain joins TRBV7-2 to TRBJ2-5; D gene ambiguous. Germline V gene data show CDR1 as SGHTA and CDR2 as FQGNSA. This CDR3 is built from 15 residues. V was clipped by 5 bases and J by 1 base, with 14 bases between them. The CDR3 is CASSPRQPGQETQYF. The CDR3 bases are TGTGCCAGCAGCCCGCGACAACCTGGCCAAGAGACCCAGTACTTC.

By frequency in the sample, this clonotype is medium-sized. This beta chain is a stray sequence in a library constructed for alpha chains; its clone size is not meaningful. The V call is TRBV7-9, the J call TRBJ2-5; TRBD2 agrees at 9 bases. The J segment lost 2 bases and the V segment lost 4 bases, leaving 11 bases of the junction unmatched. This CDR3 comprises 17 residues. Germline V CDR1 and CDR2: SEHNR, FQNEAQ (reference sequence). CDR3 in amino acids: CASSSPGSGGLQETQYF. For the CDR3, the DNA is TGTGCCAGCAGCTCCCCGGGTAGCGGGGGCCTACAAGAGACCCAGTACTTC.

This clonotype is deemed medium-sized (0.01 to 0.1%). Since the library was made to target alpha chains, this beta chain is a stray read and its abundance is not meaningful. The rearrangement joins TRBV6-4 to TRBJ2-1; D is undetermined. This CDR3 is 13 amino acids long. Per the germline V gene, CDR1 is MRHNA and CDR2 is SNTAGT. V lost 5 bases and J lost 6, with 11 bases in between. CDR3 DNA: TGTGCCAGCAGTTCTATATTTGGCAATGAGCAGTTCTTC. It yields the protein CASSSIFGNEQFF.

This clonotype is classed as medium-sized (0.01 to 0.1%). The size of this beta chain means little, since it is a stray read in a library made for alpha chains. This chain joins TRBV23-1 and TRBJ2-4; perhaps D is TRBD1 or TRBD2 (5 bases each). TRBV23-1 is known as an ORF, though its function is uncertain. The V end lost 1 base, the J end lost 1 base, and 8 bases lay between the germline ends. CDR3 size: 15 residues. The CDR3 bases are TGCGCCAGCAGTCAATGGTGGGGGGCCAAAAACATTCAGTACTTC. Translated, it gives CASSQWWGAKNIQYF.